The 22 T cell receptor beta chains presented below share a single source sample, sequenced in a study of T cell responses to AZD1222 COVID-19 vaccine. Measured with immunoSEQ multiplex PCR; TCRdb has only the in-frame clones, and not every one. The table records about 100,000 clones, approximately 90% of them present only once. Sequenced material: peripheral blood, taken on day 0 of AZD1222 vaccination. Receptors were obtained from an adult in good health.

The chain recombines TRBV7-9 with TRBJ1-6; D remains ambiguous. V lost 5 bases and J 9 bases, leaving 14 bases between the germline ends. Germline V gene data show CDR1 as SEHNR and CDR2 as FQNEAQ (reference sequence). The CDR3 is 14 residues long. The CDR3 is CASSPSGRGSPLHF. The CDR3 DNA is TGTGCCAGCAGCCCCTCGGGAAGAGGTTCACCCCTCCACTTT.

This clone was observed a single time. This rearrangement joins TRBV19 to TRBJ2-1; 12 bases are a match to TRBD1. CDR3 length equals 16 residues. Per the germline V gene, CDR1 is LNHDA and CDR2 is SQIVND (reference sequence). V lost 4 bases, J lost 5 bases, and 6 bases stayed unmatched. DNA for the CDR3: TGTGCCAGTAGTACAGGGACAGGGGGCGCGAACAATGAGCAGTTCTTC. Protein sequence: CASSTGTGGANNEQFF. The variable domain in full, with the rest retrieved from reference TRBV19 and TRBJ2-1, is DGGITQSPKYLFRKEGQNVTLSCEQNLNHDAMYWYRQDPGQGLRLIYYSQIVNDFQKGDIAEGYSVSREKKESFPLTVTSAQKNPTAFYLCASSTGTGGANNEQFFGPGTRLTVL.

The chain joins TRBV7-2 to TRBJ1-2, with D possibly TRBD1 on 5 matching bases. CDR3 size: 15 residues. Trimming shortened V by 2 bases and J by 4 bases, and 14 bases separated the two germline ends. Germline values: CDR1 SGHTA, CDR2 FQGNSA. The CDR3 nucleotides are TGTGCCAGCAGCTTAACCTCCCAGGGAGTCTATGGCTACACCTTC. Its translation is CASSLTSQGVYGYTF.

This chain joins TRBV2 and TRBJ1-1, with 8 positions matching TRBD1. V dropped 6 bases and J dropped 0; count of bases not matched to a gene: 3. This CDR3 region has 14 residues. Germline lookup yields CDR1 SNHLY and CDR2 FYNNEI. The CDR3 DNA sequence: TGTGCCAGCAGGTCAGGGGGCTTGAACACTGAAGCTTTCTTT. Translated, it gives CASRSGGLNTEAFF.

The table lists this clone with a few counts. The chain combines TRBV6-2 or TRBV6-3 with TRBJ2-1, with D unresolved. CDR1 and CDR2 (germline): MNHEY, SVGEGT. Trimming took 2 bases from V and 2 from J, leaving 13 bases between them. The CDR3 covers 16 residues. In nucleotides, the CDR3 is TGTGCCAGCAGTTACGGGGTTCCACCGGCCTACAATGAGCAGTTCTTC. It yields the protein CASSYGVPPAYNEQFF.

CDR3 in amino acids: CASSLVGFAETQYF. CDR3 in DNA: TGTGCCAGCAGCCTCGTTGGATTTGCGGAGACCCAGTACTTC. The rearrangement joins TRBV5-6 to TRBJ2-5; no firm D call. V was shortened by 4 bases and J by 5 bases, with 15 bases between the two germline ends. CDR3 length equals 14 residues. The V gene's germline CDR1 is SGHDT and CDR2 YYEEEE.

The rearrangement links TRBV21-1 to TRBJ1-1. TRBV21-1 is a pseudogene segment. This CDR3 region has 16 residues. In DNA, the CDR3 is TGTGCCAGCAGCGGGGGGGCAGGGAACATGAACACTGAAGCTTTCTTT. Its translation is CASSGGAGNMNTEAFF.

The V call is TRBV2, the J call TRBJ1-2, with D hard to call. Germline V CDR1 and CDR2: SNHLY, FYNNEI. The germline V and J ends were trimmed by 1 base and 0 bases, with 3 bases remaining between them. This CDR3 region has 13 residues. The CDR3 bases are TGTGCCAGCAGTGAAGTGGCTAACTATGGCTACACCTTC. Its protein is CASSEVANYGYTF.

This chain connects TRBV2 to TRBJ2-5; no definite D call. CDR1 is SNHLY, CDR2 FYNNEI, per germline. The CDR3 length is 12 residues. Between the trimmed V and J ends, which lost 7 bases and 5 bases, there was a span of 11 bases. In DNA, the CDR3 is TGTGCCAGCATTCTAGAACAGGAGACCCAGTACTTC. It is translated as CASILEQETQYF.

The V gene is TRBV19, the J gene TRBJ2-1, with D maybe TRBD1 (5 bases). Deletions cut 3 bases from V and 0 bases from J, with 15 bases between. This CDR3 has 17 residues. Germline CDR1 LNHDA, CDR2 SQIVND (reference sequence). CDR3 bases: TGTGCCAGTAGTATTAAGGGGTCGGCCAACTCCTACAATGAGCAGTTCTTC. This sequence encodes CASSIKGSANSYNEQFF.

This clone is a singleton in its sample. The rearrangement uses TRBV19 and TRBJ1-6, with D possibly TRBD1 on 6 matching bases. The CDR3 runs 17 residues. The V gene's germline CDR1 is LNHDA and CDR2 SQIVND (reference sequence). CDR3 protein: CATIPTTGLGTNSPLHF. Written as DNA, the CDR3 is TGTGCGACGATTCCAACCACAGGGCTGGGGACCAATTCACCCCTCCACTTT. Full variable domain (rest looked up from reference TRBV19 and TRBJ1-6): DGGITQSPKYLFRKEGQNVTLSCEQNLNHDAMYWYRQDPGQGLRLIYYSQIVNDFQKGDIAEGYSVSREKKESFPLTVTSAQKNPTAFYLCATIPTTGLGTNSPLHFGNGTRLTVT.

J is TRBJ2-7 and V is TRBV21-1; TRBD1 was called by the table and not checked on the DNA. TRBV21-1 is a pseudogene locus. The CDR3 is 12 residues long. The CDR3 reads CASSKQGDEQYV. CDR3 DNA: TGTGCCAGCAGCAAACAGGGTGACGAGCAGTACGTC.

This clone has just one count. The chain combines TRBV4-1 with TRBJ1-6, with D possibly TRBD1 on 5 matching bases. Germline CDR1 reads MGHRA; CDR2 reads YSYEKL. The CDR3 runs to 14 residues. Trimming removed 1 base from V and 10 bases from J, with 11 bases in between. The chain's CDR3 is CASSQGGSGSPLHF. In DNA, the CDR3 is TGCGCCAGCAGCCAAGGGGGCTCGGGGTCACCCCTCCACTTT.

This clone turned up a few times. The chain links TRBV7-2 to TRBJ2-5; D gene uncertain. The CDR3 runs 12 residues. From germline, CDR1 is SGHTA and CDR2 FQGNSA. Trimming took 1 base from V and 4 from J, leaving 4 bases between them. CDR3 DNA: TGTGCCAGCAGCTTAGTAGGAGAGACCCAGTACTTC. Protein: CASSLVGETQYF.

The rearrangement joins TRBV5-8 to TRBJ1-1; a possible D gene is TRBD1 (5 bases). This CDR3 comprises 13 residues. CDR1 and CDR2 from the germline V gene are SGHTS and YDEGEE. This CDR3 reads CAFGGKGATEAFF. CDR3 DNA sequence: TGTGCTTTTGGGGGGAAAGGGGCCACTGAAGCTTTCTTT. Variable domain in full (rest from reference TRBV5-8 and TRBJ1-1): EAGVTQSPTHLIKTRGQQATLRCSPISGHTSVYWYQQALGLGLQFLLWYDEGEERNRGNFPPRFSGRQFPNYSSELNVNALELEDSALYLCAFGGKGATEAFFGQGTRLTVV.

The chain is built from TRBV28 and TRBJ1-6; D is unresolved. Trimming stripped 5 bases from V and 8 bases from J, with 31 bases between. CDR3 length: 20 residues. In germline, CDR1 is MDHEN, CDR2 SYDVKM. CDR3 sequence: CASSPSHAWAGPESDSPLHF. The CDR3 bases are TGTGCCAGCAGTCCCTCTCACGCCTGGGCCGGACCAGAATCCGATTCACCCCTCCACTTT.

V is TRBV13 and J is TRBJ1-3; tentative D call: TRBD1 (5 bases). The CDR3 totals 15 residues. V was cut by 4 bases and J by 8 bases, with 18 bases left in between. CDR1 and CDR2 (germline): PRHDT, FYEKMQ (reference sequence). The CDR3 nucleotides read TGTGCCAGCAGCTCGAGGGCCCAACCGGGGGACACCATATATTTT. Its protein product is CASSSRAQPGDTIYF. The full variable domain, its missing parts supplied by reference TRBV13 and TRBJ1-3, is AAGVIQSPRHLIKEKRETATLKCYPIPRHDTVYWYQQGPGQDPQFLISFYEKMQSDKGSIPDRFSAQQFSDYHSELNMSSLELGDSALYFCASSSRAQPGDTIYFGEGSWLTVV.

The chain links TRBV6-5 to TRBJ1-3, with D maybe TRBD1 (6 bases). The CDR3 is 15 amino acids. V was trimmed by 4 bases and J by 2 bases, leaving 12 bases between them. Germline-derived CDR1 and CDR2 are MNHEY and SVGAGI. The DNA for the CDR3 is TGTGCCAGCAGTTCCAGGGGATTTACTGGAAACACCATATATTTT. Translated: CASSSRGFTGNTIYF.

The rearrangement uses TRBV9 and TRBJ2-2; 11 bases line up with TRBD2. In germline, CDR1 is SGDLS, CDR2 YYNGEE. Trimming removed 3 bases from V and 7 bases from J; junction bases left unmatched: 2. There are 14 residues in the CDR3. CDR3 amino acids: CASSGGLADGELFF. In DNA form, the CDR3 reads TGTGCCAGCAGCGGGGGACTAGCGGACGGGGAGCTGTTTTTT.

The rearrangement links TRBV5-1 to TRBJ2-5, with 11 bases identical to TRBD2. V was pared by 6 bases and J by 2 bases, with 9 bases of the junction left unmatched. The length of the CDR3 is 16 residues. Germline loops: CDR1 SGHRS, CDR2 YFSETQ. CDR3 in amino acids: CASNEGRLAGQETQYF. The CDR3 bases are TGCGCCAGCAACGAGGGGAGACTAGCGGGGCAAGAGACCCAGTACTTC.

This chain joins TRBV21-1 and TRBJ2-1; the D call of TRBD1 is as the table states it, not checked on the DNA. TRBV21-1 is tagged as a pseudogene. The CDR3 loop spans 14 amino acids. CDR3 in amino acids: CASRYRDRGHEQFF. DNA of the CDR3: TGTGCCAGCAGGTATCGGGACAGGGGGCATGAGCAGTTCTTC.

The J gene is TRBJ2-2, the V gene TRBV5-1, with D possibly being TRBD2 (6 bases). V was clipped by 4 bases and J by 2 bases, with 12 bases between them. Germline V lookup: CDR1 SGHRS, CDR2 YFSETQ. The CDR3 has 15 amino acids. As DNA, the CDR3 is TGCGCCAGCAGCGGGGGGACTCCTAACACCGGGGAGCTGTTTTTT. It encodes CASSGGTPNTGELFF.